The 9 T cell receptor beta chains below were found in one sample sequenced in a study of control samples from healthy donors and cancer patients. Sequenced by immunoSEQ multiplex PCR; TCRdb stores in-frame clones only, minus some. The sample lists more than 80,000 clones; 85% to 95% were seen once. Sequenced sample: blood. These receptors came from a man aged 18 to 29 in good health.

The chain uses TRBV5-4 and TRBJ2-1, with D perhaps TRBD2 (7 bases). Germline V gene data show CDR1 as SGHNT and CDR2 as YYREEE (reference sequence). CDR3 size: 14 residues. V was cut by 4 bases and J by 9 bases, with 17 bases left in between. The CDR3 region is CASSLPGGAGEQFF. The CDR3 DNA follows: TGTGCCAGCAGCCTCCCGGGGGGCGCGGGTGAGCAGTTCTTC.

This clone was counted a single time. In DNA form, the CDR3 reads TGTGCCTGGAGTACGAGGGTCCGTTTGGACACTGAAGCTTTCTTT. This codes for CAWSTRVRLDTEAFF. The V call is TRBV30, the J call TRBJ1-1; D ambiguous. The CDR3 is made up of 15 amino acids. Germline loops: CDR1 GTSNPN, CDR2 SVGIG (reference sequence). Trimming removed 2 bases from V and 3 bases from J, with 16 bases in between. Looking up the rest from reference TRBV30 and TRBJ1-1 gives the full variable domain: SQTIHQWPATLVQPVGSPLSLECTVEGTSNPNLYWYRQAAGRGLQLLFYSVGIGQISSEVPQNLSASRPQDRQFILSSKKLLLSDSGFYLCAWSTRVRLDTEAFFGQGTRLTVV.

V is TRBV19 and J is TRBJ1-6; D is undetermined. Trimming removed 2 bases at V and 5 bases at J, with 4 bases between. This CDR3 contains 13 residues. Germline V lookup: CDR1 LNHDA, CDR2 SQIVND (reference sequence). CDR3 DNA sequence: TGTGCCAGTAGTATACAGGATAATTCACCCCTCCACTTT. It encodes CASSIQDNSPLHF.

This CDR3 reads CASSSGGSEMNTEAFF. The DNA of the CDR3 is TGTGCCAGCAGTTCAGGGGGCTCGGAGATGAACACTGAAGCTTTCTTT. V and J are TRBV2 and TRBJ1-1, with 8 bases fitting TRBD1. The V gene's germline CDR1 is SNHLY and CDR2 FYNNEI. Trimming removed 5 bases from V and 0 bases from J; junction bases left unmatched: 8. The CDR3 contains 16 residues.

The chain has TRBV19 and TRBJ1-1, with 9 bases identical to TRBD1. The germline V gene encodes CDR1 LNHDA and CDR2 SQIVND (reference sequence). Trimming removed 4 bases from V and 4 bases from J; junction bases left unmatched: 7. This CDR3 has 15 residues. The CDR3 nucleotides are TGTGCCAGTAGTACCCAAGCGACAGGGGGCACTGAAGCTTTCTTT. Protein sequence: CASSTQATGGTEAFF.

This chain uses TRBV14 with TRBJ2-7; 8 bases align to TRBD1. V lost 3 bases to trimming and J lost 6 bases; unmatched junction nucleotides: 10. The CDR3 consists of 15 residues. In germline, CDR1 is SGHDN, CDR2 FVKESK. The chain's CDR3 is CASSQTGAYRAEQYF. In DNA form, the CDR3 reads TGTGCCAGCAGCCAGACAGGGGCCTACCGGGCCGAGCAGTACTTC.

This clone has a single count. The chain is built from TRBV4-1 and TRBJ1-1; TRBD1 agrees at 7 bases. The junction had 3 bases not matched to a gene; V was cut back by 3 bases and J by 5 bases. CDR3 length equals 13 residues. Germline CDR1 reads MGHRA; CDR2 reads YSYEKL. The CDR3 spells CASSQSRGTEAFF. The CDR3 DNA is TGCGCCAGCAGCCAGAGCAGGGGGACTGAAGCTTTCTTT.

The DNA for the CDR3 is TGTGCCAGCAGCCCCCCCGTGGGGCCGGGCACTGAAGCTTTCTTT. Amino acid sequence: CASSPPVGPGTEAFF. V and J are TRBV5-5 and TRBJ1-1; tentative D call: TRBD1 (5 bases). The CDR3 is 15 residues long. Germline V gene data show CDR1 as SGHKS and CDR2 as YYEKEE (reference sequence). Trimming removed 4 bases at V and 4 bases at J, with 17 bases between.

The genes are TRBV7-2 and TRBJ1-1; 7 bases map to TRBD1. V shed 5 bases, J shed 3 bases, and the junction held 9 bases outside the gene matches. CDR1 and CDR2 from the germline V gene are SGHTA and FQGNSA. The CDR3 is 15 amino acids. CDR3 protein: CASSHKTGSHTEAFF. The CDR3, as DNA: TGTGCCAGCAGCCACAAGACAGGGTCTCACACTGAAGCTTTCTTT.